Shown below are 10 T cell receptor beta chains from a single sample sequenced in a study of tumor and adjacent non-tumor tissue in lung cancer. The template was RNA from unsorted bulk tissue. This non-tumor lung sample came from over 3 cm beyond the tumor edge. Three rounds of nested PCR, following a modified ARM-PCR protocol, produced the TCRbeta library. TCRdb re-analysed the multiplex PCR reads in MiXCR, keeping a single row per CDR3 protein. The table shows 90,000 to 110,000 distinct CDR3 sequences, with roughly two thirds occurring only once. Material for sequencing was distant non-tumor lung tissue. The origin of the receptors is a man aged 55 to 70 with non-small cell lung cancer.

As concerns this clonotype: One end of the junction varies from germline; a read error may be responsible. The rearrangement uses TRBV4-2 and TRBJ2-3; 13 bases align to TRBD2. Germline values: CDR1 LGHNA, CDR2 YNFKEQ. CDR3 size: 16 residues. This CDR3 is CASSHGTSGTTDMQYF. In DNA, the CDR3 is TGTGCCAGCAGCCACGGGACTAGCGGGACTACAGATATGCAGTATTTT.

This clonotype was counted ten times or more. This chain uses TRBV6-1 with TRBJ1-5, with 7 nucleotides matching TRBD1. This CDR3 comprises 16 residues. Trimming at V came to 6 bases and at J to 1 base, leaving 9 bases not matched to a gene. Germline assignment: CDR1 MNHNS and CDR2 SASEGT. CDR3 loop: CASRAEDRSSNQPQHF. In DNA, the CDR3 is TGTGCCAGCAGGGCAGAGGACAGGAGCAGCAATCAGCCCCAGCATTTT.

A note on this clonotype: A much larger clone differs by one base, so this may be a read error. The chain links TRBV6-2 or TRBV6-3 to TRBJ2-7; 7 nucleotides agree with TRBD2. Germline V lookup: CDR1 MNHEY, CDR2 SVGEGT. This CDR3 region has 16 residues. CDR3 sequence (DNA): TGTGCCAGCTCCATAAGGGGACGGGGAGGGAACTACGAGCAGTGCTTC. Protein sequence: CASSIRGRGGNYEQCF.

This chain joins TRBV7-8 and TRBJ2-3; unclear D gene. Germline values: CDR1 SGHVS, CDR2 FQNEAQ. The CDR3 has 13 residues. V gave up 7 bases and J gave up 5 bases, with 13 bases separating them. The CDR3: CASTSAPGDTQYF. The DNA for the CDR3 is TGTGCCAGCACCTCCGCTCCCGGAGATACGCAGTATTTT. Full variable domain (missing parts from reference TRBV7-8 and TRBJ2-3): GAGVSQSPRYKVAKRGQDVALRCDPISGHVSLFWYQQALGQGPEFLTYFQNEAQLDKSGLPSDRFFAERPEGSVSTLKIQRTQQEDSAVYLCASTSAPGDTQYFGPGTRLTVL.

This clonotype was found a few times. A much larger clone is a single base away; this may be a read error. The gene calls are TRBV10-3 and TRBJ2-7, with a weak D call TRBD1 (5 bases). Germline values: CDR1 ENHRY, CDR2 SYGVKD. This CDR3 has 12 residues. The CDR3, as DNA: TGTGTCATCAGTCCCTTAGGGGTGGAGCAGTACTTC. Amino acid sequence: CVISPLGVEQYF.

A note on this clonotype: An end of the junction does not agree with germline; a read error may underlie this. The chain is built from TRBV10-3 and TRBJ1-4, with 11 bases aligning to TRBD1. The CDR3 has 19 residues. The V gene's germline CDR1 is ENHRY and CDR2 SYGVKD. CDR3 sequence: CVISDFSGQGGATNEKLFF. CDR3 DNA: TGTGTCATCAGTGACTTCTCGGGACAGGGGGGTGCAACTAATGAAAAACTGTTTTTT.

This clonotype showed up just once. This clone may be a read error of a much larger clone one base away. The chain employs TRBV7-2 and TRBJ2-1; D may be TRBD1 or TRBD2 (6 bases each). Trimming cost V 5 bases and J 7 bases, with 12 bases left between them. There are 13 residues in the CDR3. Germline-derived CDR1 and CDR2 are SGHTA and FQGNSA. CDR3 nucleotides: TGTACCAGCAGCCTCCGGGGGCAGAATGAGCAGTTCTTC. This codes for CTSSLRGQNEQFF.

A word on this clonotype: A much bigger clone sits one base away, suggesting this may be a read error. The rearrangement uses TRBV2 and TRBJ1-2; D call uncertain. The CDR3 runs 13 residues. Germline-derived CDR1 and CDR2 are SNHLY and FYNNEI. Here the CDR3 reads CARSEEQPYGYTF. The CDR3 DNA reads TGTGCCAGAAGTGAGGAGCAGCCCTATGGCTACACCTTC.

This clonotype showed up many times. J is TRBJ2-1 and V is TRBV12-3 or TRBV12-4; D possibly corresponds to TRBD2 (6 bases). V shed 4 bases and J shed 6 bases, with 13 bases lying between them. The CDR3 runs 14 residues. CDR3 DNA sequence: TGTGCCAGCAGTTGGGAGACTAGTCCCAATGAGCAGTTCTTC. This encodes CASSWETSPNEQFF.

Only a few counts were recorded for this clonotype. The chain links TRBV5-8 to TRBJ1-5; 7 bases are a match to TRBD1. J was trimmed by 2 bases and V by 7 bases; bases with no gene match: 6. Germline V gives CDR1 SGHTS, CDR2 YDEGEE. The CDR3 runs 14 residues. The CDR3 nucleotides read TGTGCCAGCTCAGACAGGGTTGGCAATCAGCCCCAGCATTTT. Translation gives CASSDRVGNQPQHF.